This T cell receptor beta chain was identified during a study of T cell changes during pregnancy in multiple sclerosis. Only in-frame clones appear in the TCRdb table, and some are missing; sequencing was by immunoSEQ multiplex PCR. The sample carries 90,000 to 95,000 clones, approximately 90% recorded once. Germline V gene data show CDR1 as SNHLY and CDR2 as FYNNEI. V was trimmed by 6 bases and J by 6 bases, leaving 14 bases between them. There are 14 residues in the CDR3. The chain carries TRBV2 and TRBJ2-2; TRBD1 is a possible D gene (6 bases). The receptor's source is a female donor with multiple sclerosis, enrolled in a pregnancy study. Sequences were derived from peripheral blood, sampled before pregnancy. The CDR3 loop reads CASRRGWTAGELFF. The CDR3 DNA sequence: TGTGCCAGCAGAAGGGGGTGGACAGCCGGGGAGCTGTTTTTT. Full variable domain (outside the CDR3, taken from reference TRBV2 and TRBJ2-2): EPEVTQTPSHQVTQMGQEVILRCVPISNHLYFYWYRQILGQKVEFLVSFYNNEISEKSEIFDDQFSVERPDGSNFTLKIRSTKLEDSAMYFCASRRGWTAGELFFGEGSRLTVL.